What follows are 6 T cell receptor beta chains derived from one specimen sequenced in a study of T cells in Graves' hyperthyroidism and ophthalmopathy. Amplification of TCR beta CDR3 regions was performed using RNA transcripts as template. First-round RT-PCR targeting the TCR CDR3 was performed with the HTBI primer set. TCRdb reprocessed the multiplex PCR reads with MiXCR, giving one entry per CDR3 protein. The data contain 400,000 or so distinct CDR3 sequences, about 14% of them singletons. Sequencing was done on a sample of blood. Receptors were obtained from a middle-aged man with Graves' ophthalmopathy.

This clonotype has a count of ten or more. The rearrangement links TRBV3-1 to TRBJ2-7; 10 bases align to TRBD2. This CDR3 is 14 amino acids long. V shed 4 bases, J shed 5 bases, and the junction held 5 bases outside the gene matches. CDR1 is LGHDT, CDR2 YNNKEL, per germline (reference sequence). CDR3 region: CASSPSGSFHEQYF. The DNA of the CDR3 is TGTGCCAGCAGCCCTAGCGGGAGCTTCCACGAGCAGTACTTC.

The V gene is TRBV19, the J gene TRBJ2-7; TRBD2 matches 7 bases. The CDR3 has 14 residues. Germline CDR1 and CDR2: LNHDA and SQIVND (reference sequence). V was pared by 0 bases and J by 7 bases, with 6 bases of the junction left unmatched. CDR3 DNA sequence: TGTGCCAGTAGTATAGACTCGGGAGCGGGAGAGCAGTACTTC. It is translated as CASSIDSGAGEQYF.

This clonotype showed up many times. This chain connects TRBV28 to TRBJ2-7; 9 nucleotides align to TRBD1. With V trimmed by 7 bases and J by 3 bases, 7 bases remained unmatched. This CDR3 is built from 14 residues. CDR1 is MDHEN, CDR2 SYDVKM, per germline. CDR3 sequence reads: CASIRPGQGYEQYF. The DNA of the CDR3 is TGTGCCAGCATTCGTCCGGGACAGGGCTACGAGCAGTACTTC.

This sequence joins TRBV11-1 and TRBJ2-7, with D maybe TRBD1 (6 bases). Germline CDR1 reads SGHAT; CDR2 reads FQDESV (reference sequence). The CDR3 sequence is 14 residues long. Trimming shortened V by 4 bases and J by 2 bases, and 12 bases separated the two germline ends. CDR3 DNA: TGTGCCAGCAGCTCCTATACAGGGCCCTACGAGCAGTACTTC. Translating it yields CASSSYTGPYEQYF.

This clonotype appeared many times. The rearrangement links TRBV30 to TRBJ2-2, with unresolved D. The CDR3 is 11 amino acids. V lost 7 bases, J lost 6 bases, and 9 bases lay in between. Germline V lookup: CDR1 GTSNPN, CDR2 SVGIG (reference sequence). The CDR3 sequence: CAFSGSGELFF. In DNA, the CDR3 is TGTGCCTTCTCTGGATCCGGGGAGCTGTTTTTT.

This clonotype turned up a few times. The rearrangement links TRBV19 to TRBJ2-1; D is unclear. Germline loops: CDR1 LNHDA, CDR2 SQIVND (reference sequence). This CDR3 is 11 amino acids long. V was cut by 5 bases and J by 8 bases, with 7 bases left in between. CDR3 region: CASSLLHEQFF. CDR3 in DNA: TGTGCCAGTAGTTTACTTCATGAGCAGTTCTTC.